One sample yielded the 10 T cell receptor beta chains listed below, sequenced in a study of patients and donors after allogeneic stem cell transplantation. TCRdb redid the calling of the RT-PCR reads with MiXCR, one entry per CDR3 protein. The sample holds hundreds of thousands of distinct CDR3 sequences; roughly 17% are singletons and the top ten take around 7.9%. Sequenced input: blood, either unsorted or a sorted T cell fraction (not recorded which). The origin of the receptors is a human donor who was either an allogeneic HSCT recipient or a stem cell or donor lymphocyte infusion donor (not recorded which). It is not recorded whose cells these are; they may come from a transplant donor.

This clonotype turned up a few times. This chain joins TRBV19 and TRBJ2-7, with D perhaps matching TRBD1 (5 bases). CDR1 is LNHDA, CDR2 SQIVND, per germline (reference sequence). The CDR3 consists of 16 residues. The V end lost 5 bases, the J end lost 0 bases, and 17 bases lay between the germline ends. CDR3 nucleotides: TGTGCCAGTAGTTTTGCATCGGACATGAGCTCCTACGAGCAGTACTTC. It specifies CASSFASDMSSYEQYF.

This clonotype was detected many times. CDR3 sequence reads: CASSLGRANTGELFF. CDR3 DNA: TGTGCCAGCAGCTTAGGGCGGGCAAACACCGGGGAGCTGTTTTTT. The chain employs TRBV7-2 and TRBJ2-2, with D perhaps matching TRBD2 (5 bases). Looked up from germline, CDR1 is SGHTA and CDR2 is FQGNSA. The CDR3 contains 15 residues. Trimming shortened V by 1 base and J by 2 bases, and 8 bases separated the two germline ends. The whole variable domain, remainder taken from reference TRBV7-2 and TRBJ2-2, is GAGVSQSPSNKVTEKGKDVELRCDPISGHTALYWYRQSLGQGLEFLIYFQGNSAPDKSGLPSDRFSAERTGGSVSTLTIQRTQQEDSAVYLCASSLGRANTGELFFGEGSRLTVL.

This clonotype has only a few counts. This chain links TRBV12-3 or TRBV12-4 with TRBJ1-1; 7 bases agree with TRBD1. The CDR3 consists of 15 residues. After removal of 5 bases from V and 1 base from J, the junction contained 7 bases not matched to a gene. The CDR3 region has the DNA TGTGCCAGCAGTACCCGACAGGGTCGGAACACTGAAGCTTTCTTT. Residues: CASSTRQGRNTEAFF.

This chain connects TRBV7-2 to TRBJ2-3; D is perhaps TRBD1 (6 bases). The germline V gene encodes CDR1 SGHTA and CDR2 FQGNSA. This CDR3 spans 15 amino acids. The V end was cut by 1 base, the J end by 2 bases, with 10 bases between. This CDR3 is CASSLGQVYTDTQYF. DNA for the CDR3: TGTGCCAGCAGCTTAGGACAGGTTTACACAGATACGCAGTATTTT. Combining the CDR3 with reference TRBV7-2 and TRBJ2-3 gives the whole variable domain GAGVSQSPSNKVTEKGKDVELRCDPISGHTALYWYRQSLGQGLEFLIYFQGNSAPDKSGLPSDRFSAERTGGSVSTLTIQRTQQEDSAVYLCASSLGQVYTDTQYFGPGTRLTVL.

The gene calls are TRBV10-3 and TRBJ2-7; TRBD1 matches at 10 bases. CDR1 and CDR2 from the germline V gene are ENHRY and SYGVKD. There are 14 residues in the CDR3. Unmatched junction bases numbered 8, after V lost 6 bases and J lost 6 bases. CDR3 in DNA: TGTGCCATCAGGCGGGACAGGGGAAGCGGCGAGCAGTACTTC. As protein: CAIRRDRGSGEQYF.

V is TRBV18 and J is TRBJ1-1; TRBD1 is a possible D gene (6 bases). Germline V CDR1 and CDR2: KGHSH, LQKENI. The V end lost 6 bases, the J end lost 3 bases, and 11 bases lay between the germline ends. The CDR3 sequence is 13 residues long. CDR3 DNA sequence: TGTGCCAGCTCCCAGGGGCGCGACACTGAAGCTTTCTTT. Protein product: CASSQGRDTEAFF.

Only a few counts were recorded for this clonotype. CDR3 bases: TGTGCCAGCAGTTACAAAACAGGGTTCGAGCAGTACTTC. Encoded protein: CASSYKTGFEQYF. This sequence joins TRBV6-6 and TRBJ2-7, with TRBD1 as a possible D gene (6 bases). The V and J ends lost 2 bases and 6 bases respectively, with 11 bases between them. The CDR3 contains 13 residues. Germline CDR1 and CDR2: MNHNY and SVGAGI (reference sequence).

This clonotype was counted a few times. CDR3 sequence: CASSLGVSYNEQFF. The CDR3 bases are TGCGCCAGCAGCTTGGGGGTCAGCTACAATGAGCAGTTCTTC. The chain links TRBV5-1 to TRBJ2-1; D gene unclear. V lost 0 bases to trimming and J lost 3 bases, with 7 bases between them. CDR3 size: 14 residues. CDR1 is SGHRS, CDR2 YFSETQ, per germline.

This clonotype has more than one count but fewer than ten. Written as DNA, the CDR3 is TGTGCCAGCAGCTCAGAACCCTACAATGAGCAGTTCTTC. Protein sequence: CASSSEPYNEQFF. This chain links TRBV7-9 with TRBJ2-1, with unresolved D. This CDR3 spans 13 amino acids. Deletions cut 4 bases from V and 2 bases from J, with 6 bases between. Germline V CDR1 and CDR2: SEHNR, FQNEAQ (reference sequence).

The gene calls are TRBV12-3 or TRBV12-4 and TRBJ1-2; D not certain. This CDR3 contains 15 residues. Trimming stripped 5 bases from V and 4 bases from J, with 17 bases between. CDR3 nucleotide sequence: TGTGCCAGCAGTCCTGATCTCTTTCCCACCTATGGCTACACCTTC. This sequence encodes CASSPDLFPTYGYTF.